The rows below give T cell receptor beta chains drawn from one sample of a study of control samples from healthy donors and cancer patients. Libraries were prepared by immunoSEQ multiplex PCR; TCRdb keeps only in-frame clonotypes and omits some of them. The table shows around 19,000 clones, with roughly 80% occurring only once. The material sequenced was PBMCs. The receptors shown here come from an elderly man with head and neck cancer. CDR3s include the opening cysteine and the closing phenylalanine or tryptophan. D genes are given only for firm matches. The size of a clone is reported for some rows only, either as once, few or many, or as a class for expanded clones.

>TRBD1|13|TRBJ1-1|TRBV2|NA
TGTGCCAGCAGTTCTACGAGGACAGGGGTTGGTTTCTTT
CASSSTRTGVGFF
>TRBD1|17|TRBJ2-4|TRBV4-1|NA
TGCGCCAGCAGCCAAGATCTTGGGACAGGGTGGAGAAACATTCAGTACTTC
CASSQDLGTGWRNIQYF
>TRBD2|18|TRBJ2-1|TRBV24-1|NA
TGTGCCACCAGTGATCCCCTAAGAGGGAGGGCCGGGGTCGATGAGCAGTTCTTC
CATSDPLRGRAGVDEQFF
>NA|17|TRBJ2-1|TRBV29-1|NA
TGCAGCGTCGAACCCGTGGGGGATAAGACAGGTTTTGTTGAGCAGTTCTTC
CSVEPVGDKTGFVEQFF
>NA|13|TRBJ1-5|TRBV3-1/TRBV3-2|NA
TGTGCCAGCAGCCAAGATCGCAATCAGCCCCAGCATTTT
CASSQDRNQPQHF
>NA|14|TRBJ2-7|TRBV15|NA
TGTGCCCCCACAGGGCACTTGGATTCGGGAGAGCAGTACTTC
CAPTGHLDSGEQYF
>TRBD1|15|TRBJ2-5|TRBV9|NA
TGTGCCAGCAGCGACGGACAGGGGGGAGGAGAGACCCAGTACTTC
CASSDGQGGGETQYF
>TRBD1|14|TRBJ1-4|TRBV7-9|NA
TGTGCCAGCGGGACAGGGGATTGGGGTGAAAAACTGTTTTTT
CASGTGDWGEKLFF
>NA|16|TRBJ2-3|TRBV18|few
TGTGCCAGCTCAATAGGACAAATCGGTTTCGCAGATACGCAGTATTTT
CASSIGQIGFADTQYF
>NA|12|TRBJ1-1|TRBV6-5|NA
TGTGCCACCTGGAGTAGATACACTGAAGCTTTCTTT
CATWSRYTEAFF
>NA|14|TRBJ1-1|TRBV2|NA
TGTGCCAGCACCGACCTGACAGTGGTTACTGAAGCTTTCTTT
CASTDLTVVTEAFF
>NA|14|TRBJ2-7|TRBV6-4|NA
TGTGCCAGCAGGGAAAGGGACATCACCTACGAGCAGTACTTC
CASRERDITYEQYF
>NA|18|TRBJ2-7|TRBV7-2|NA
TGTGCCAGCAGCTTAGCTCCCGGACAGACCCGGACCCCCTACGAGCAGTACTTC
CASSLAPGQTRTPYEQYF
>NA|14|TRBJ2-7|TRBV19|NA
TGTGCCAGTAGTGTGGGACTGAACTCCTACGAGCAGTACTTC
CASSVGLNSYEQYF
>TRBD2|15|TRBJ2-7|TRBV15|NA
TGTGCCACCAGCAGAGGTAGCGGGAACAGCTACGAGCAGTACTTC
CATSRGSGNSYEQYF
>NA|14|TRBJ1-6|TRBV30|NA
TGTGCCTGGAGTGTAAGAGGGGTCAATTCACCCCTCCACTTT
CAWSVRGVNSPLHF
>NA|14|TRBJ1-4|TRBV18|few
TGTGCCAGCTTTCCTTCAGCAACTAATGAAAAACTGTTTTTT
CASFPSATNEKLFF
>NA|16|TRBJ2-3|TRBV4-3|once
TGCGCCAGCAGCCGAGGCCTACACGGTGGTACAGATACGCAGTATTTT
CASSRGLHGGTDTQYF
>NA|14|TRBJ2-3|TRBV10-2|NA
TGCGCCTCCGGGGCAGGGGGGAATACAGATACGCAGTATTTT
CASGAGGNTDTQYF
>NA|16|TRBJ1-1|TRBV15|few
TGTGCCACCAGCAGGATGGGGTCAGGGGAGGGCACTGAAGCTTTCTTT
CATSRMGSGEGTEAFF
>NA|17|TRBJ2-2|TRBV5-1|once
TGCGCCAGCAACCCAGCGGCGGGGAGCGCGAACACCGGGGAGCTGTTTTTT
CASNPAAGSANTGELFF
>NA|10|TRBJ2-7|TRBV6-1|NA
TGTGCCAGCAGTGACCCACGGTGGTACTTC
CASSDPRWYF
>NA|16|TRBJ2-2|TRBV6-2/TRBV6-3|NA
TGTGCCAGCAGTTACTGGGGGGGCCTTAATCCCGGGGAGCTGTTTTTT
CASSYWGGLNPGELFF
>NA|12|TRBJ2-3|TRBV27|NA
TGTGCCAGCAGATACCGGGACAATACGCAGTATTTT
CASRYRDNTQYF
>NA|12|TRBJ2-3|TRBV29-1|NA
TGCAGCACCGGAACTAGTGCTCAGGCGCAGTATTTT
CSTGTSAQAQYF
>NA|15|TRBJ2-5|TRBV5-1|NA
TGCGCCAGCAGCTCCGCGGGGGCCCTTAGGGAGACCCAGTACTTC
CASSSAGALRETQYF
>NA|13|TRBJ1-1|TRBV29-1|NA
TGCAGCGTTGCTGGGACCCAGAACACTGAAGCTTTCTTT
CSVAGTQNTEAFF
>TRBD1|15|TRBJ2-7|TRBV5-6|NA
TGTGCCAGCAGCTCCCCGGACAGGGTTTCCTACGAGCAGTACTTC
CASSSPDRVSYEQYF
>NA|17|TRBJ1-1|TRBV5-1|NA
TGCGCCAGCAGCTTGGCCGAGGCAGGAATTATGAACACTGAAGCTTTCTTT
CASSLAEAGIMNTEAFF
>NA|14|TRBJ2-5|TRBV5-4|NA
TGTGCCAGCAGCTTCAGTGGGAGCCAAGAGACCCAGTACTTC
CASSFSGSQETQYF
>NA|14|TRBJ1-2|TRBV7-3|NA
TGTGCCAGCAGCTTAGGCAGGAATAACTATGGCTACACCTTC
CASSLGRNNYGYTF